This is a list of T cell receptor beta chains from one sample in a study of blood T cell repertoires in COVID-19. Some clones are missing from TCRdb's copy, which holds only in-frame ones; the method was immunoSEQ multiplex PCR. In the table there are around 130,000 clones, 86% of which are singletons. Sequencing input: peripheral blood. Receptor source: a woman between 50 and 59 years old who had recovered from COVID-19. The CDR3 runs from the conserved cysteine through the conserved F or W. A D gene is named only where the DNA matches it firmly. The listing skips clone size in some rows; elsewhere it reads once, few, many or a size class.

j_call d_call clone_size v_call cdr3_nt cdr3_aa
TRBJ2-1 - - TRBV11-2 TGTGCCAGCAGCTTAGGCGCACTCAATGAGCAGTTCTTC CASSLGALNEQFF
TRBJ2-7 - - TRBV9 TGTGCCAGCAGCGAGGGAGGGGGGCCCAGCTACGAGCAGTACTTC CASSEGGGPSYEQYF
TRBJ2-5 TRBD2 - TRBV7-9 TGTGCCAGCAGCCCGACTAGCGGGAGGGCCCCAGAGACCCAGTACTTC CASSPTSGRAPETQYF
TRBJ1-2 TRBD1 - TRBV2 TGTGCCAGCAGAGCACTATCCGGGACAGGGGACGGCTACACCTTC CASRALSGTGDGYTF
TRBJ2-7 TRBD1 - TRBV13 TGTGCCAGCAGCTTAGAGGGACAGGGGGCTTTCGAGCAGTACTTC CASSLEGQGAFEQYF
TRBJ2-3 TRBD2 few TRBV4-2 TGTGCCAGCAGCCAAGATCACCCACTTAGCGGGGGGGCGGGAGATACGCAGTATTTT CASSQDHPLSGGAGDTQYF
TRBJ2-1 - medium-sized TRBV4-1 TGCGCCAGCAGCCATGGAACAGCTTACAATGAGCAGTTCTTC CASSHGTAYNEQFF
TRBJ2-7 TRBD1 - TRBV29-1 TGCAGCGTTGACGCGACAGGGTCCAACTACGAGCAGTACTTC CSVDATGSNYEQYF
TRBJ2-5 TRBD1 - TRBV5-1 TGCGCCAGCAGCTTAGGTTCCTCGACAGGGGCAGAGACCCAGTACTTC CASSLGSSTGAETQYF
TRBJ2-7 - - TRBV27 TGTGCCAGCAGTTTAATCGGGAGCTCCTACGAGCAGTACTTC CASSLIGSSYEQYF
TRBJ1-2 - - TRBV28 TGTGCCAGCTCATACTTTAGCTATGGCTACACCTTC CASSYFSYGYTF
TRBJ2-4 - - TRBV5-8 TGTGCCAGCAGCTTGGAACTAAACATTCAGTACTTC CASSLELNIQYF
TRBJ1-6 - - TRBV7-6 TGTGCCAGCAGCTTAGATAGGGGGTCGAGGAATTCACCCCTCCACTTT CASSLDRGSRNSPLHF
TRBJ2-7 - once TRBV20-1 TGCAGTGCTAGTGGGCGGACTGCATACGAGCAGTACTTC CSASGRTAYEQYF
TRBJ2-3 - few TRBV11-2 TGTGCCAGCAGCTTAGGTTTGGAGTATACGCAGTATTTT CASSLGLEYTQYF
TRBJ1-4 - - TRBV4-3 TGCGCCAGCAGCCTCCTAAATCCAGACAGCCCGCGGGGGAGAGGGGAAAAACTGTTTTTT CASSLLNPDSPRGRGEKLFF
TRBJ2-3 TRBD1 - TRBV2 TGTGCCAGCAGCCCCCAGCCCCAGGGGGCCTTTACCCTCCATACGCAGTATTTT CASSPQPQGAFTLHTQYF
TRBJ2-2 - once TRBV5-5 TGTGCCAGCAGCTTAAGGGGCCTCACCGGGGAGCTGTTTTTT CASSLRGLTGELFF